Reported below is one TCR beta chain. This clonotype was detected many times. Its cognate antigen has yet to be identified. The record has no base qualities; no much larger clone is one base away. The record originates from a study of blood T cells in healthy people across ages (dated by TCRdb to between 2014 and 2016). Regarding the study in general: Template switching captured roughly one uniquely barcoded TCR beta cDNA molecule per two T cells in model experiments. Using deep sequencing normalized with unique cDNA molecular identifiers, the study measured how TCR beta repertoire diversity changes with age. The donors were split into four age groups: young (average 16 years), middle-aged (39), aged (more than 55) and long-lived (over 80). To avoid experimental bias, donors of different ages were randomly spread across the sequencing lanes. For two donors (one aged 18 to 29 and one aged 80 or older), the study analyzed two additional independent replicas of 1 million unique cDNA reads from the same blood draw. Points the paper makes about the study in general: The percentage of naive T cells measured by flow cytometry correlated strongly with observed TCR beta diversity. Estimates of total diversity based on one million sequenced T cells were considered lower bounds and underestimates. As age increased, observed TCR beta diversity per million T cells dropped in a roughly linear way, and a significant reduction was already evident by age about 40. Since profiling was done on bulk unsorted PBMCs, naive and antigen-experienced compartments could not be conclusively compared. Compared with the aged group, more naive CD4+ T cells, fewer expanded clones and increased TCR diversity were shown by the long-lived group, suggesting age selection. Because the CMV infection status of the donors was unknown, age-related changes in expanded clonotypes may potentially have been confounded.

Sequences DFQATT (CDR1) and SNEGSKA (CDR2) are obtained from the germline V gene (reference sequence). A distance of 10 bases separates the germline ends of V and J, which lose 0 bases and 2 bases respectively. There are 14 amino acids in the CDR3, from cysteine to phenylalanine inclusive. Only CDR3 DNA remains: 42 bases, in frame from the first base. Receptor libraries were prepared by 5' RACE. The run used an Illumina HiSeq 2500. A second roughly 6 to 12 cycle PCR used a sample-barcoded 5' primer and a J-beta primer mix. A template-switch 5' adaptor carrying 12 random nucleotides introduced a unique molecular identifier onto each TCR beta cDNA molecule. Each sample yielded at least 3 million CDR3-containing paired-end reads. The Mint cDNA synthesis kit, primed by a TRBC-specific oligonucleotide, was used to synthesize first-strand cDNA from all RNA. Following uracil-DNA glycosylase treatment, all cDNA underwent a first 18-cycle PCR with the universal primers M1SS and BC2_uni_R. In the original analysis: For normalization, 1 million high-quality reads, each with a distinct molecular identifier, were randomly selected from each sample. Reads with shared molecular identifiers were discarded instead of being binned into consensus sequences. CDR3 identification, clonotype clustering and error correction used MiTCR with a Q25 quality threshold and the strictest error-elimination algorithm. A nonparametric unseen species model with Euler transformation was used to estimate a lower bound on total TCR beta diversity. TCRdb took the public reads, trimmed them with fastp at Q25, ran MiXCR for clone calling and kept in-frame beta chains. CDR3 protein sequences are deduplicated, and each keeps its most common genes and DNA. TCRdb assigned the V and J calls; the authors' analysis was not used. The sample includes roughly 680,000 distinct CDR3 sequences, with under 25% observed a single time. Of the sample, approximately 3.7% is held by the ten largest clones.

The 39 donors, aged about 6 to 95 years, were systemically healthy Caucasian individuals from Russia. Each donor gave about 11 milliliters of peripheral blood, drawn into EDTA-treated Vacutainer tubes. Ficoll-Paque density-gradient centrifugation was used to isolate PBMCs, with at least 6.5 million per sample. Trizol reagent was used to extract total RNA from PBMCs, with at least 6 micrograms per sample. For every donor, flow cytometry on a PBMC aliquot measured the percentage of naive CD45RAhigh/CD27high T cells. The receptor was isolated from a man aged 65 to 79 in good health. The receptor chain draws on TRBV20-1 and TRBJ1-2; a weak D assignment points to TRBD1 (5 bases agree). The sample consisted of blood. The CDR3 region: CSARDYEGNYGYTF. The DNA sequence is TGCAGTGCTAGAGACTATGAGGGGAACTATGGCTACACCTTC.